This T cell receptor (beta chain) was obtained from a study of OX40 agonist ivuxolimab in advanced cancers. Study information: Cancers in dose escalation were hepatocellular, melanoma, renal cell and head and neck. Study conclusions and caveats: The study found that CD8+ T cells averaged more expanded clones than CD4+.

Patients were excluded for autoimmune disease history or systemic immunosuppression. Blood sampling took place at baseline, cycle 4 day 1, and cycle 7 day 1. This table comes from immunoSEQ multiplex PCR, and its TCRdb copy is limited to in-frame clones, with some not included. The sample shows about 70,000 clones, 75% to 90% of them seen only once. The length of the CDR3 is 14 residues. CDR1 and CDR2 (germline): SGHTA, FQGNSA. V lost 5 bases, J lost 2 bases, and 10 bases lay in between. To note about this clone: Its antigen remains unknown.

The input for sequencing was CD4+ or CD8+ T cells sorted from blood, taken in a trial of the OX40 agonist ivuxolimab. The TCR sequence derives from an adult with an advanced solid tumor such as melanoma, head and neck, liver or kidney cancer. This chain uses TRBV7-2 with TRBJ1-3; D may be TRBD1 (5 bases). The CDR3 region is CASSQGGTGNTIYF. The DNA of the CDR3 is TGTGCCAGCAGCCAGGGTGGAACTGGAAACACCATATATTTT.